Listed here are 7 T cell receptor beta chains from one sample, sequenced in a study of blood T cell repertoires in COVID-19. Generated by immunoSEQ multiplex PCR, the TCRdb table keeps only in-frame clones and is missing some. The sample shows over 85,000 clones, roughly 80% of them seen only once. Sequenced: peripheral blood. The source is a human donor in a cohort sampled during active COVID-19.

This clone was recorded a few times. V is TRBV27 and J is TRBJ1-2; the D gene is possibly TRBD1 (6 bases). The ends were cut back, 4 bases at V and 10 bases at J, with 16 bases in the middle. CDR1 and CDR2 (germline): MNHEY, SMNVEV (reference sequence). The CDR3 has 13 amino acids. The CDR3 reads CASSYPGGGHYTF. In DNA, the CDR3 is TGTGCCAGCAGTTACCCCGGGGGGGGGCACTACACCTTC.

The rearrangement uses TRBV2 and TRBJ2-7; no clear D gene. CDR1 and CDR2 from the germline V gene are SNHLY and FYNNEI. CDR3 size: 15 residues. The V gene lost 1 base and the J gene lost 3 bases, with 13 bases spanning the gap. Here the CDR3 reads CASSEDILVGYEQYF. The CDR3 coding sequence is TGTGCCAGCAGTGAAGATATCCTAGTAGGCTACGAGCAGTACTTC.

V and J are TRBV5-1 and TRBJ2-1, with TRBD1 identical over 7 bases. The CDR3 sequence is 13 residues long. Trimming at V came to 1 base and at J to 9 bases, leaving 4 bases not matched to a gene. CDR1 is SGHRS and CDR2 is YFSETQ in the germline V gene. CDR3 residues: CASSLSGTVEQFF. DNA for the CDR3: TGCGCCAGCAGCTTGTCCGGGACAGTTGAGCAGTTCTTC.

The gene calls are TRBV19 and TRBJ2-4; TRBD1 might be the D (6 bases). The V gene lost 6 bases and the J gene lost 9 bases, with 15 bases spanning the gap. Per germline, CDR1 LNHDA and CDR2 SQIVND (reference sequence). The CDR3 extends over 13 amino acids. Here the CDR3 DNA reads TGTGCCAGTAGCCGCGCTGGGGGCGGCATTCAGTACTTC. Its protein is CASSRAGGGIQYF.

The V and J genes are TRBV19 and TRBJ2-1; 9 bases are a match to TRBD2. Germline-derived CDR1 and CDR2 are LNHDA and SQIVND (reference sequence). V gave up 5 bases and J gave up 4 bases; unmatched junction bases: 6. This CDR3 is 15 amino acids long. The CDR3 loop reads CASSQSGRTYNEQFF. The CDR3 nucleotides read TGTGCCAGTAGTCAAAGCGGGAGGACTTACAATGAGCAGTTCTTC.

The V gene is TRBV28, the J gene TRBJ1-4; D might be TRBD1 (6 bases). The CDR3 extends over 15 amino acids. V was pared by 4 bases and J by 5 bases, with 14 bases between. CDR1 is MDHEN, CDR2 SYDVKM, per germline. The CDR3 protein is CASSSPQGNNEKLFF. The CDR3 DNA reads TGTGCCAGCAGTTCCCCTCAGGGGAACAATGAAAAACTGTTTTTT.

The sample holds one count of this clone. CDR3 bases: TGTGCCAGCAGCTTTACCGGGACAGGGATTTACGAGCAGTACTTC. It yields the protein CASSFTGTGIYEQYF. This chain uses TRBV7-9 with TRBJ2-7, with 9 positions matching TRBD1. J was trimmed by 4 bases and V by 3 bases; bases with no gene match: 7. CDR3 size: 15 residues. Germline V gives CDR1 SEHNR, CDR2 FQNEAQ (reference sequence).